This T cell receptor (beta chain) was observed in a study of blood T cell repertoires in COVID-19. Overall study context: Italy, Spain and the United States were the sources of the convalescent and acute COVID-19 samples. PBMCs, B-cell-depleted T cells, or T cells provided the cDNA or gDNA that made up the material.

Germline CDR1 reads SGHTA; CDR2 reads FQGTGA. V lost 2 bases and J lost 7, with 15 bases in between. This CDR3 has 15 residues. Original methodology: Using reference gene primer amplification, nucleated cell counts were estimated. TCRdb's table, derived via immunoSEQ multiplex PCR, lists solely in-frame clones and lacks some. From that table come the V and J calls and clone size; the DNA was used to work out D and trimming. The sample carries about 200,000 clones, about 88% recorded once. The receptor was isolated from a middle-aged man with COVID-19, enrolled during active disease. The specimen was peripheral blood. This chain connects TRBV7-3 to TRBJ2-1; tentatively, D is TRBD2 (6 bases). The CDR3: CASSLDGRGSNEQFF. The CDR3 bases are TGTGCCAGCAGCTTAGACGGGAGAGGATCAAATGAGCAGTTCTTC.